The 5 T cell receptor beta chains listed next were all sequenced from one sample in a study of T-cell memory formation after mild COVID-19. TCRdb reanalysed the 5' RACE reads using MiXCR and keeps one entry per CDR3 protein. Among about 200,000 distinct CDR3 sequences listed, around 8.8% were seen once. Sequencing used PBMCs or a T cell subset sorted from them (not recorded which). These receptors were obtained from a man younger than 35 who had mild COVID-19 (a few samples of this study predate the infection). Cell type and time point are not known.

The genes are TRBV20-1 and TRBJ2-3, with 7 bases aligning to TRBD1. V was clipped by 4 bases and J by 1 base; unmatched bases: 8. There are 15 residues in the CDR3. Germline-derived CDR1 and CDR2 are DFQATT and SNEGSKA (reference sequence). The CDR3 region has the DNA TGCAGTGCTATTCGGGACAGCGTGCGCACAGATACGCAGTATTTT. Its protein is CSAIRDSVRTDTQYF.

In this sample, this clonotype turned up a few times. The chain joins TRBV4-3 to TRBJ1-1; 7 positions match TRBD1. Germline lookup yields CDR1 LGHNA and CDR2 YSLEER. V was clipped by 5 bases and J by 0 bases; unmatched bases: 6. This CDR3 region has 15 residues. The DNA of the CDR3 is TGCGCCAGCAGCAAAGGAGGGACAGTGAACACTGAAGCTTTCTTT. This codes for CASSKGGTVNTEAFF.

This clonotype was picked up a small number of times. The chain joins TRBV19 to TRBJ2-5, with D tentatively TRBD2 (6 bases). Deletions cut 5 bases from V and 5 bases from J, with 12 bases between. Per germline, CDR1 LNHDA and CDR2 SQIVND (reference sequence). This CDR3 is 13 amino acids long. The CDR3 loop reads CASSELADETQYF. Written as DNA, the CDR3 is TGTGCCAGTAGTGAACTAGCCGATGAGACCCAGTACTTC.

This clonotype was counted at least ten times. This rearrangement joins TRBV4-3 to TRBJ2-3; D ambiguous. The V and J ends lost 1 base and 4 bases respectively, with 6 bases between them. This CDR3 comprises 13 residues. CDR1 and CDR2 (germline): LGHNA, YSLEER. Written as DNA, the CDR3 is TGCGCCAGCAGCCAAGGGCCGGCAGATACGCAGTATTTT. Amino acid sequence: CASSQGPADTQYF.

The V call is TRBV20-1, the J call TRBJ2-2, with 16 bases aligning to TRBD2. V was clipped by 3 bases and J by 6 bases; unmatched bases: 4. The CDR3 consists of 16 residues. From germline, CDR1 is DFQATT and CDR2 SNEGSKA (reference sequence). The CDR3, as DNA: TGCAGTGCTAGCGGGACTAGCGGGGGGGCCCCCGGGGAGCTGTTTTTT. Translating it yields CSASGTSGGAPGELFF.